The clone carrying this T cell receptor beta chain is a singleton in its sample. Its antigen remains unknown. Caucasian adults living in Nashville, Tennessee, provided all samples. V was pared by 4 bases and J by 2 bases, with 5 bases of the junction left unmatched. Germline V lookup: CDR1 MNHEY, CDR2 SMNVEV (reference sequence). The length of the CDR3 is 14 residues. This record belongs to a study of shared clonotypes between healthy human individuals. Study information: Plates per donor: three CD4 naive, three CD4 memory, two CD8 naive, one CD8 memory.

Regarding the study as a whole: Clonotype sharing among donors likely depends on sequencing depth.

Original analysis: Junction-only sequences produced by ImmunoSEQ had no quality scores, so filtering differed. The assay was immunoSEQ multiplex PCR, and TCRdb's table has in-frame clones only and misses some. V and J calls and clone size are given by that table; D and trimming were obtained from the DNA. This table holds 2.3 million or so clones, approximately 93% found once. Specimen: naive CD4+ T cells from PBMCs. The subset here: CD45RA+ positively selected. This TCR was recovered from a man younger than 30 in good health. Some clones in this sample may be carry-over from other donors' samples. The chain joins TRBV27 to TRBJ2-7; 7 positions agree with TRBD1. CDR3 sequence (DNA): TGTGCCAGCAGTTCGACAGGGTTACCCTACGAGCAGTACTTC. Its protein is CASSSTGLPYEQYF.